This T cell receptor (beta chain) was identified in a study of tumor-infiltrating lymphocytes in primary liver carcinoma. This clonotype occurred a few times. At one end, the junction sequence differs from germline, possibly due to a read error. The approximately 17-34 mg bulk tissue piece was not sorted before simultaneous RNA and DNA extraction. Through surgical resection, the patients' primary liver carcinoma was treated. Among the patients, all had chronic HBV infection and none had been treated. Germline V CDR1 and CDR2: SGHAT, FQNNGV. This CDR3 comprises 19 residues. cDNA specific to TCR beta was made from around 530 ng of total RNA, with a constant-region primer employed for priming. Slightly modified ARM-PCR with three nested multiplex PCR rounds yielded TCR beta libraries. Forward primers for TRBV1-TRBV30 and a C-beta reverse primer served the first two PCR rounds, at approximately 10 cycles each. TCRdb fed the multiplex PCR reads into MiXCR, producing one record per CDR3 protein. The repertoire holds roughly 80,000 distinct CDR3 sequences, with 69% as singletons.

The source of this sequence is a man in his forties with primary liver carcinoma and hepatitis B virus infection. Source material: tumor-adjacent normal liver tissue. The genes are TRBV11-2 and TRBJ2-1; 7 nucleotides agree with TRBD2. The CDR3 spells CASSLDGRFSGTLYNEQLF. The CDR3, as DNA: TGTGCTAGCAGCTTAGATGGGCGATTCAGCGGGACCCTTTACAACGAGCAGCTCTTC.